The 7 T cell receptor beta chains below all came from one sample that was sequenced in a study of immune cell composition in non-small cell lung cancer. Produced via immunoSEQ multiplex PCR; TCRdb's table is partial and in-frame only. The sample holds 7,500 to 10,000 clones; roughly two thirds are singletons and the top ten take about 23%. Normal lung sampling was at least 3 cm from the tumour, as distant as possible. The sequenced sample was non-adjacent lung tissue. The receptors here all came from a human donor with non-small cell lung cancer.

This clone has only a few counts. The chain is built from TRBV2 and TRBJ1-6, with TRBD1 matching over 8 bases. This CDR3 is 15 amino acids long. V shed 2 bases and J 9 bases; nucleotides not matched to a gene: 6. The germline V gene encodes CDR1 SNHLY and CDR2 FYNNEI. The CDR3 is CASSERGTGFSPLHF. CDR3 sequence (DNA): TGTGCCAGCAGTGAAAGGGGGACAGGATTTTCACCCCTCCACTTT. Supplemented by reference TRBV2 and TRBJ1-6, the full variable domain reads EPEVTQTPSHQVTQMGQEVILRCVPISNHLYFYWYRQILGQKVEFLVSFYNNEISEKSEIFDDQFSVERPDGSNFTLKIRSTKLEDSAMYFCASSERGTGFSPLHFGNGTRLTVT.

In DNA form, the CDR3 reads TGTGCCAGCAGTGAGGGGGTCACAGATACGCAGTATTTT. Its translation is CASSEGVTDTQYF. The V gene is TRBV9, the J gene TRBJ2-3; weak D call: TRBD1 (6 bases). The CDR3 is 13 amino acids. V lost 5 bases and J lost 2, with 9 bases in between. Germline V gene sequence: CDR1 SGDLS, CDR2 YYNGEE.

This chain links TRBV5-4 with TRBJ1-2, with a weak D call TRBD1 (5 bases). This CDR3 spans 15 amino acids. Germline assignment: CDR1 SGHNT and CDR2 YYREEE (reference sequence). Deletions cut 4 bases from V and 0 bases from J, with 13 bases between. CDR3 residues: CASSIDSQTNYGYTF. In nucleotides, the CDR3 is TGTGCCAGCAGCATCGACAGCCAAACTAACTATGGCTACACCTTC.

The CDR3 here is CASSVLGQDYGYTF. CDR3 in DNA: TGTGCCAGCAGCGTATTGGGACAGGACTATGGCTACACCTTC. The chain combines TRBV9 with TRBJ1-2; TRBD1 matches at 8 bases. J gave up 3 bases and V 1 base, and 2 bases lay outside the gene matches. Germline V gene data show CDR1 as SGDLS and CDR2 as YYNGEE. The CDR3 runs to 14 residues.

This sequence joins TRBV7-9 and TRBJ1-4, with D perhaps matching TRBD1 (5 bases). The CDR3 spans 15 residues. CDR1 is SEHNR and CDR2 is FQNEAQ in the germline V gene (reference sequence). The V gene lost 3 bases and the J gene lost 10 bases, with 18 bases spanning the gap. CDR3: CASSLEYGGKGKLFF. CDR3 bases: TGTGCCAGCAGCTTGGAGTACGGGGGGAAGGGAAAACTGTTTTTT.

This chain joins TRBV19 and TRBJ1-2; D unclear. Germline V gives CDR1 LNHDA, CDR2 SQIVND (reference sequence). The CDR3 consists of 17 residues. V was pared by 2 bases and J by 2 bases, with 18 bases between. The CDR3 reads CASSIRLIRGENYGYTF. Here the CDR3 DNA reads TGTGCCAGTAGTATAAGATTAATTCGCGGCGAGAACTATGGCTACACCTTC.

V usage is TRBV7-2 and J usage is TRBJ2-7, with TRBD2 as a possible D gene (6 bases). The CDR3 is made up of 15 amino acids. Germline assignment: CDR1 SGHTA and CDR2 FQGNSA. V was pared by 3 bases and J by 1 base, with 13 bases between. The CDR3 sequence: CASSFRGLVSYEQYF. As DNA, the CDR3 is TGTGCCAGCAGCTTCCGGGGACTCGTATCCTACGAGCAGTACTTC. The whole variable domain, remainder taken from reference TRBV7-2 and TRBJ2-7, is GAGVSQSPSNKVTEKGKDVELRCDPISGHTALYWYRQSLGQGLEFLIYFQGNSAPDKSGLPSDRFSAERTGGSVSTLTIQRTQQEDSAVYLCASSFRGLVSYEQYFGPGTRLTVT.